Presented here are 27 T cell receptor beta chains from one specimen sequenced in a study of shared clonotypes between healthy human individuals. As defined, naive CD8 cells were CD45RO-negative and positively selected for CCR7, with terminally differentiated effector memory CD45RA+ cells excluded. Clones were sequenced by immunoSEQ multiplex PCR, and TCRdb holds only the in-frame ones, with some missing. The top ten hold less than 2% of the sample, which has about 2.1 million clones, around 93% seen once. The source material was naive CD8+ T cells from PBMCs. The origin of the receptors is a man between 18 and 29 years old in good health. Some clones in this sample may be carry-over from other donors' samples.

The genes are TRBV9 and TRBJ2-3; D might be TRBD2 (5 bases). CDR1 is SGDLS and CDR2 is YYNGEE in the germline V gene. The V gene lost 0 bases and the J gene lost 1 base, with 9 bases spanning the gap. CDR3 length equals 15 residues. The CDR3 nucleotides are TGTGCCAGCAGCGTAGGGCTTAGCGGCACAGATACGCAGTATTTT. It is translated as CASSVGLSGTDTQYF.

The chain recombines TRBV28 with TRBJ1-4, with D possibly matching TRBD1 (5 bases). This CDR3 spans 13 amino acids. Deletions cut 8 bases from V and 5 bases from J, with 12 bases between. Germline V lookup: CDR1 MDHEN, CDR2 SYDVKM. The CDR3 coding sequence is TGTGCCAGCCACCGGGACCAAAATGAAAAACTGTTTTTT. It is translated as CASHRDQNEKLFF.

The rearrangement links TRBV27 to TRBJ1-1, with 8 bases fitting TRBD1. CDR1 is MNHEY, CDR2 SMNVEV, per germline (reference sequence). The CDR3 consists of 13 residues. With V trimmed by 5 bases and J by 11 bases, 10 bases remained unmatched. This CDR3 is CASSPQDRVLAFF. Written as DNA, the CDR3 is TGTGCCAGCAGTCCGCAGGACAGGGTGTTGGCTTTCTTT.

The CDR3 reads CAITTWTGGHYEQYF. The CDR3 DNA sequence: TGTGCCATCACAACCTGGACAGGGGGCCACTACGAGCAGTACTTC. The chain carries TRBV7-9 and TRBJ2-7; TRBD1 matches at 11 bases. CDR1 is SEHNR, CDR2 FQNEAQ, per germline (reference sequence). CDR3 length: 15 residues. V dropped 10 bases and J dropped 3; count of bases not matched to a gene: 11.

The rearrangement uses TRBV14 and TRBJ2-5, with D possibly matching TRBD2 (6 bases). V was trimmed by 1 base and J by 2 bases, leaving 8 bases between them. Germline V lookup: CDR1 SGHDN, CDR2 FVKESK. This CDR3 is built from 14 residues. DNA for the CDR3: TGTGCCAGCAGCCAAGTCGGGGGACAAGAGACCCAGTACTTC. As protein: CASSQVGGQETQYF. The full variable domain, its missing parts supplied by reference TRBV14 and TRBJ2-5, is EAGVTQFPSHSVIEKGQTVTLRCDPISGHDNLYWYRRVMGKEIKFLLHFVKESKQDESGMPNNRFLAERTGGTYSTLKVQPAELEDSGVYFCASSQVGGQETQYFGPGTRLLVL.

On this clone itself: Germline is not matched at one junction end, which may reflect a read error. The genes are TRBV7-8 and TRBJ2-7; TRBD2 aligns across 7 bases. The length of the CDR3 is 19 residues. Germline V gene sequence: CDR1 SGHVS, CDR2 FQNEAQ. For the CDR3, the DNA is TGTGCCAGCAGCTTAGTGTCACCGGGGGAGGGACTCCCCCTCTACGGGCAGTACTTC. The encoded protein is CASSLVSPGEGLPLYGQYF.

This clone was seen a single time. CDR3 in DNA: TGCAGCGTTGAGGCGACCCAGTACTTC. Its protein is CSVEATQYF. The chain links TRBV29-1 to TRBJ2-5; D gene ambiguous. This CDR3 is built from 9 residues. V was shortened by 3 bases and J by 7 bases, with 3 bases between the two germline ends. Germline V lookup: CDR1 SQVTM, CDR2 ANQGSEA.

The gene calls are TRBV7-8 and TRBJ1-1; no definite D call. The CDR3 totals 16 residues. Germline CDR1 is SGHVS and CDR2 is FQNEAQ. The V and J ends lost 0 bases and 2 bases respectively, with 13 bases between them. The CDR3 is CASSLARGPINTEAFF. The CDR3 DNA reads TGTGCCAGCAGCTTAGCGAGAGGCCCAATCAACACTGAAGCTTTCTTT.

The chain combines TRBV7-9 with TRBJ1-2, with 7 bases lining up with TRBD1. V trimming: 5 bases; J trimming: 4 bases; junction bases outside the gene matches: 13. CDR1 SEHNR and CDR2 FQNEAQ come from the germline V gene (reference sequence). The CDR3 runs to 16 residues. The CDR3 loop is CASSARPGQYFYGYTF. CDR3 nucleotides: TGTGCCAGCAGCGCCCGTCCGGGACAGTATTTCTATGGCTACACCTTC.

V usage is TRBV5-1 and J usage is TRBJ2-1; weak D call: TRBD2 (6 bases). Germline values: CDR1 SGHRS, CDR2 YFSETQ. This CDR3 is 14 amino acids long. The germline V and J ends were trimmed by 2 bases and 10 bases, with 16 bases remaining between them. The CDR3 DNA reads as TGCGCCAGCAGCTTTGGGCAGCGGGTCTGGGAGCAGTTCTTC. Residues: CASSFGQRVWEQFF.

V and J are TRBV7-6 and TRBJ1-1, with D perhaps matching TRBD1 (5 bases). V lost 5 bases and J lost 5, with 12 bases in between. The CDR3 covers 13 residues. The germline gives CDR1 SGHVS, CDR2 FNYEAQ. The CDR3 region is CASSAGALTEAFF. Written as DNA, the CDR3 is TGTGCCAGCAGCGCCGGGGCGTTGACTGAAGCTTTCTTT.

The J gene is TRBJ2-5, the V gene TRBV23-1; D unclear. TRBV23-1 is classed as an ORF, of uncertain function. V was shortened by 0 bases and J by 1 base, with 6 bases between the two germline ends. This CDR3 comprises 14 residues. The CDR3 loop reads CASSQSSPQETQYF. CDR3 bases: TGCGCCAGCAGTCAATCCTCTCCCCAAGAGACCCAGTACTTC.

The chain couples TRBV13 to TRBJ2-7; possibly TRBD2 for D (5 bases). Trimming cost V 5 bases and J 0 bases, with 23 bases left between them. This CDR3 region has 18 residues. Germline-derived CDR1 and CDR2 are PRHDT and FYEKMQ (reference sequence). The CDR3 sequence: CASSPNGEGPLSSYEQYF. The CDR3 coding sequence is TGTGCCAGCAGCCCGAACGGAGAGGGCCCTCTGAGCTCCTACGAGCAGTACTTC.

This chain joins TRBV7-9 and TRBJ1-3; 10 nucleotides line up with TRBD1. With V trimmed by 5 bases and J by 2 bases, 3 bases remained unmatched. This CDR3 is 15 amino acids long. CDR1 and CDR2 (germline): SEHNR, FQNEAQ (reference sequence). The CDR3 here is CASSPGQGAGNTIYF. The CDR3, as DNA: TGTGCCAGCAGCCCCGGACAGGGGGCTGGAAACACCATATATTTT.

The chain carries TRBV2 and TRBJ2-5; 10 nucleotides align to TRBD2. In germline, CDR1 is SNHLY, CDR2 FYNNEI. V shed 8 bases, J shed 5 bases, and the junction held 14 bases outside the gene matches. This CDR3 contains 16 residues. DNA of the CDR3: TGTGCCAGCGAGGTTCGGGCTAGCGGGAGTTGGGAGACCCAGTACTTC. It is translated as CASEVRASGSWETQYF.

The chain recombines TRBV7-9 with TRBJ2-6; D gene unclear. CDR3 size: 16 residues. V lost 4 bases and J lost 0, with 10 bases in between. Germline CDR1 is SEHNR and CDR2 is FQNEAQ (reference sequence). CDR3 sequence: CASSSPGLSGANVLTF. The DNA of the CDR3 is TGTGCCAGCAGCTCCCCGGGCCTCTCTGGGGCCAACGTCCTGACTTTC.

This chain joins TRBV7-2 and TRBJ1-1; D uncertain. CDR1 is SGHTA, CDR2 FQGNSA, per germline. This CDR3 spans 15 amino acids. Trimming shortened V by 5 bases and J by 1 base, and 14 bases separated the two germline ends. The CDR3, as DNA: TGTGCCAGCAGCCCCGGCGGGCTCAAGAACACTGAAGCTTTCTTT. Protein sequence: CASSPGGLKNTEAFF.

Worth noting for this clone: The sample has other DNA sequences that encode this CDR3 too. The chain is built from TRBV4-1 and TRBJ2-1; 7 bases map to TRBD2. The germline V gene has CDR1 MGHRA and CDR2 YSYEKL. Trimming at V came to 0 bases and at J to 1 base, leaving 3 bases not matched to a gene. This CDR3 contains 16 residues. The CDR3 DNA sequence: TGCGCCAGCAGCCAAGATACGGGGGGTTCCTACAATGAGCAGTTCTTC. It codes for CASSQDTGGSYNEQFF.

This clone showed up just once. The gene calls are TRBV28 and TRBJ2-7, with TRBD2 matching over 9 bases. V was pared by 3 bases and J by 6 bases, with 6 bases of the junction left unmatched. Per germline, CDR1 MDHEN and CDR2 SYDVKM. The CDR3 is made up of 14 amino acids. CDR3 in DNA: TGTGCCAGCAGTTTGCCTTATAGCGGGAGCGAGCAGTACTTC. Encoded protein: CASSLPYSGSEQYF.

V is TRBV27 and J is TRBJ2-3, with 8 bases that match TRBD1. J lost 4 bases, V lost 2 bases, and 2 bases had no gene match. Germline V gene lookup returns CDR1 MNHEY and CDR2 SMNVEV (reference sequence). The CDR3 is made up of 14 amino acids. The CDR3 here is CASSLQGAADTQYF. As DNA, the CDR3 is TGTGCCAGCAGTTTACAGGGGGCCGCAGATACGCAGTATTTT.

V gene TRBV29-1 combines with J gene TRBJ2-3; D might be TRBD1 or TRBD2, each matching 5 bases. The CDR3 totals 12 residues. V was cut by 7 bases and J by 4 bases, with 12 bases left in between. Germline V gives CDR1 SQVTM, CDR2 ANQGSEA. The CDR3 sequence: CSAWGSPDTQYF. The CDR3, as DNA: TGCAGCGCATGGGGGAGTCCAGATACGCAGTATTTT.

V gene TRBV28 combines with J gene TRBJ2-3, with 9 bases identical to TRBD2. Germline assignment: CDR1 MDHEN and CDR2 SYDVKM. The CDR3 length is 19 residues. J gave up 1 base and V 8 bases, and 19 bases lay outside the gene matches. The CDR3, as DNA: TGTGCCAGCTCGATTAACGGGGCGGGAGGGGGCAACGGCACAGATACGCAGTATTTT. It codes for CASSINGAGGGNGTDTQYF.

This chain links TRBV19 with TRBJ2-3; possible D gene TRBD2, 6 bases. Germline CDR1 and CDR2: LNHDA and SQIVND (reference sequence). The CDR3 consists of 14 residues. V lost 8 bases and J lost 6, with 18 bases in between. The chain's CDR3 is CASRHPTSTDTQYF. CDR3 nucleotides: TGTGCCAGTCGCCATCCGACTAGTACGGATACGCAGTATTTT.

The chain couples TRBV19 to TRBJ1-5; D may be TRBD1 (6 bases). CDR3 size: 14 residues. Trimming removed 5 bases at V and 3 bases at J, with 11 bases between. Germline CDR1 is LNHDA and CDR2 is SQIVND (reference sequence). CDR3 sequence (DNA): TGTGCCAGTAGTTCCCGACAGGTCAATCAGCCCCAGCATTTT. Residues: CASSSRQVNQPQHF.

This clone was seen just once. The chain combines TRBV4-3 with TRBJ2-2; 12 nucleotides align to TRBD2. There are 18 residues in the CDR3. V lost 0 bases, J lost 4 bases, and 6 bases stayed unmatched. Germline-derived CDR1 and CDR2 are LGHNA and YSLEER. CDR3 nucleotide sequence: TGCGCCAGCAGCCAAGATTGGGGACTAGCGGGTATCACCGGGGAGCTGTTTTTT. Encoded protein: CASSQDWGLAGITGELFF.

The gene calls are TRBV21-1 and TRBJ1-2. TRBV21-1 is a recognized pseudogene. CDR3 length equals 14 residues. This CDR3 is CASSKKISNYGYTF. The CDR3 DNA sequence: TGTGCCAGCAGCAAAAAAATTTCTAACTATGGCTACACCTTC.

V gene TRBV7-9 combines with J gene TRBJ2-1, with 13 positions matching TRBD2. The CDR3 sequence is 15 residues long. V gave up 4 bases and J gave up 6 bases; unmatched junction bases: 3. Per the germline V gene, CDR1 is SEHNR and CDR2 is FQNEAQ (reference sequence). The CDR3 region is CASSSTSGRANEQFF. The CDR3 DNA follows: TGTGCCAGCAGCTCCACTAGCGGGAGGGCCAATGAGCAGTTCTTC.